This T cell receptor (beta chain) was found in a study of multiple sclerosis patients with progressive multifocal leukoencephalopathy. This clone was counted only a few times. Its antigen remains unidentified. Time point of the sample: 5 to 6 months of natalizumab therapy. Prior interferon beta treatment was universal, and the PML patients were all female. The assay was immunoSEQ multiplex PCR, and TCRdb's table has in-frame clones only and misses some. The sample shows 25,000 to 30,000 clones, about 90% of them seen only once. General study points: The findings' link to JC virus versus immunocompromise remained uncertain. In most PML patients, TRB repertoires appeared less diverse by entropy.

The germline V gene encodes CDR1 MNHNS and CDR2 SASEGT. This CDR3 region has 14 residues. The junction had 5 bases not matched to a gene; V was cut back by 6 bases and J by 0 bases. The receptor comes from a human donor with multiple sclerosis. V gene TRBV6-1 combines with J gene TRBJ2-7; TRBD2 aligns across 7 bases. The material sequenced was PBMCs, taken from a patient treated with natalizumab. CDR3 sequence: CASRRGRSSYEQYF. For the CDR3, the DNA is TGTGCCAGCAGGCGGGGGAGGAGCTCCTACGAGCAGTACTTC.